This T cell receptor beta chain was retrieved from a study of blood T cell repertoires in COVID-19. Across the study: From the United States, Italy and Spain came samples of acute and convalescent COVID-19.

Authors' analysis steps: Reference gene primer amplification gave nucleated cell count estimates. The table came from immunoSEQ multiplex PCR; TCRdb's copy has only in-frame clones and leaves some out. V, J and clone size were drawn from that table, and D and trimming were deduced from the DNA. Of 100,000 or so clones listed, around 80% are singletons. V was clipped by 4 bases and J by 1 base, with 4 bases between them. Germline V gene data show CDR1 as SNHLY and CDR2 as FYNNEI. This CDR3 comprises 12 residues. The specimen was peripheral blood. This TCR came from a man older than 75 with acute or convalescent COVID-19. The chain is built from TRBV2 and TRBJ2-5, with D unresolved. The CDR3 region has the DNA TGTGCCAGCAGTGGGGCCCAAGAGACCCAGTACTTC. Translated: CASSGAQETQYF.